This T cell receptor (beta chain) was captured by sequencing in a study of control samples from healthy donors and cancer patients. TCRdb's copy holds only in-frame clones and misses some; the assay was immunoSEQ multiplex PCR. This sample has around 58,000 clones, with approximately 91% found just once. The CDR3 runs to 12 residues. CDR1 and CDR2 from the germline V gene are SEHNR and FQNEAQ (reference sequence). With 5 bases removed from V and 14 bases from J, the gap between germline ends came to 16 bases. The count of this clone is one. The clonotype was recovered from a man aged 45-65 years in good health. This sequence joins TRBV7-9 and TRBJ2-1; D might be TRBD1 or TRBD2, each matching 5 bases. Sequenced: blood. Written as DNA, the CDR3 is TGTGCCAGCAGCATCACCCGGGACGGAGAGTTCTTC. This encodes CASSITRDGEFF.